A selection of T cell receptor beta chains follows, all from one sample in a study of monozygotic twins with inflammatory bowel disease. TCRdb processed the 5' RACE reads again and assigns one entry to each CDR3 protein, with no DNA. Its table records 300,000 to 400,000 distinct CDR3 sequences. Sequencing used blood. Receptors were obtained from a human donor with ulcerative colitis or Crohn's disease, or a healthy co-twin of an affected twin (not recorded which). Each CDR3 is given with its conserved first and last residue.

cdr3_aa j_call v_call
CASSRGQGRTEAFF TRBJ1-1 TRBV12-3/TRBV12-4
CASYQDQPQHF TRBJ1-5 TRBV4-1
CASGNGNKAGELFF TRBJ2-2 TRBV7-2
CASSSGAGGAKNIQYF TRBJ2-4 TRBV5-1
CASSLPRSTDTQYF TRBJ2-3 TRBV12-3/TRBV12-4
CASGGLPGYPTDTQYF TRBJ2-3 TRBV5-1
CASSYGNTDTQYF TRBJ2-3 TRBV6-2/TRBV6-3
CASSLARSGEQFF TRBJ2-1 TRBV7-2
CASSTGPSSYNEQFF TRBJ2-1 TRBV5-4
CASSSVDAYEQYF TRBJ2-7 TRBV11-2
CASSLGFLGANVLTF TRBJ2-6 TRBV19
CASSDWQETQYF TRBJ2-5 TRBV27
CASSPRAQSDTDNQPQHF TRBJ1-5 TRBV5-1
CASRNRGTNERLFF TRBJ1-4 TRBV7-9
CASSRPGGGELFF TRBJ2-2 TRBV5-5
CASSLDPGSYNEQFF TRBJ2-1 TRBV11-2
CASSTSGGNSYEQYF TRBJ2-7 TRBV7-3
CASSLANTVNTEAFF TRBJ1-1 TRBV5-1
CSAPIQGGPNTGELFF TRBJ2-2 TRBV20-1
CASSQAGTSDNSPLHF TRBJ1-6 TRBV4-1
CASSQAGTALNEQFF TRBJ2-1 TRBV3-1
CASSLTGVNYGYTF TRBJ1-2 TRBV5-1